These T cell receptor beta chains were read from a single sample in a study of blood T cell repertoires in COVID-19. The data were produced by immunoSEQ multiplex PCR, yet TCRdb's version contains in-frame clones alone and is incomplete. The sample gives around 250,000 clones, 75% to 90% of which show up once; 1.9% is in the top ten. Material for sequencing was PBMCs or T cells enriched from blood (not recorded which). The receptors stem from a woman aged 45-59 years who had recovered from COVID-19. Both conserved end residues are part of each CDR3. Fields, in order: J gene, clone size, V gene, D gene, CDR3 length, CDR3 DNA, CDR3 protein. A D gene is named only where the DNA matches it firmly. Only some rows state a clone size, as once, few, many or a class for expanded clones.

j_gene: TRBJ1-2; abundance: .; v_gene: TRBV7-8; d_gene: TRBD1; len: 14; CDR3nt: TGTGCCAGCAGCTTATCCGGGACAGCCTATGGCTACACCTTC; CDR3aa: CASSLSGTAYGYTF
j_gene: TRBJ1-1; abundance: .; v_gene: TRBV5-6; d_gene: .; len: 14; CDR3nt: TGTGCCAGCAGCGGGGAGAGCCGAGGGACTGAAGCTTTCTTT; CDR3aa: CASSGESRGTEAFF
j_gene: TRBJ2-2; abundance: .; v_gene: TRBV4-2; d_gene: TRBD2; len: 17; CDR3nt: TGTGCCAGCAGCCAAGATGTTAGCGGGAGTGGCACCGGGGAGCTGTTTTTT; CDR3aa: CASSQDVSGSGTGELFF
j_gene: TRBJ1-3; abundance: .; v_gene: TRBV2; d_gene: .; len: 16; CDR3nt: TGTGCCAGCAGTGAAAGCCCGCTACTCTCTGGAAACACCATATATTTT; CDR3aa: CASSESPLLSGNTIYF
j_gene: TRBJ2-5; abundance: .; v_gene: TRBV4-1; d_gene: .; len: 16; CDR3nt: TGCGCCAGCAGCCAGTTCCTTCGGGGGGCGGGAGAGACCCAGTACTTC; CDR3aa: CASSQFLRGAGETQYF
j_gene: TRBJ1-1; abundance: .; v_gene: TRBV5-1; d_gene: TRBD1; len: 16; CDR3nt: TGCGCCAGCAGGGGGAGTATCTGGACAGGGGGTACTGAAGCTTTCTTT; CDR3aa: CASRGSIWTGGTEAFF
j_gene: TRBJ2-1; abundance: .; v_gene: TRBV10-3; d_gene: .; len: 14; CDR3nt: TGTGCCATCTCCCCACAGGCCTCCTACAATGAGCAGTTCTTC; CDR3aa: CAISPQASYNEQFF
j_gene: TRBJ1-5; abundance: .; v_gene: TRBV18; d_gene: TRBD1; len: 15; CDR3nt: TGTGCCAGCTCACCACTAGGGACAGGGACTCAGCCCCAGCATTTT; CDR3aa: CASSPLGTGTQPQHF
j_gene: TRBJ2-7; abundance: .; v_gene: TRBV27; d_gene: TRBD1; len: 15; CDR3nt: TGTGCCAGCAGTTTATCGGGACAGGGGTCCTACGAGCAGTACTTC; CDR3aa: CASSLSGQGSYEQYF
j_gene: TRBJ2-3; abundance: once; v_gene: TRBV5-1; d_gene: TRBD1; len: 14; CDR3nt: TGCGCCAGCAGCCCGGGACAGGGGACCACTTTGACGACTTTT; CDR3aa: CASSPGQGTTLTTF
j_gene: TRBJ1-2; abundance: .; v_gene: TRBV27; d_gene: TRBD1; len: 15; CDR3nt: TGTGCCAGCAGTCCCCTGGACAGGGCCCAGGTGGGCTACACCTTC; CDR3aa: CASSPLDRAQVGYTF
j_gene: TRBJ1-6; abundance: .; v_gene: TRBV10-3; d_gene: .; len: 14; CDR3nt: TGTGCCATCAGTGAGTCCTATACAGAGGGCACCCTCCACTTT; CDR3aa: CAISESYTEGTLHF
j_gene: TRBJ2-7; abundance: .; v_gene: TRBV4-1; d_gene: TRBD2; len: 15; CDR3nt: TGCGCCAGCAGCCAAGATGGAGCGGGAGGGCTCGAGCAGTACTTC; CDR3aa: CASSQDGAGGLEQYF
j_gene: TRBJ1-1; abundance: .; v_gene: TRBV19; d_gene: .; len: 15; CDR3nt: TGTGCCAGTAGTATGAGAAGGCAGGGGTGGGCTGAAGCTTTCTTT; CDR3aa: CASSMRRQGWAEAFF
j_gene: TRBJ1-6; abundance: .; v_gene: TRBV6-1; d_gene: .; len: 11; CDR3nt: TGTGCCAGCAGTGATAATCGGGCCCTCCACTTT; CDR3aa: CASSDNRALHF
j_gene: TRBJ1-1; abundance: .; v_gene: TRBV9; d_gene: .; len: 14; CDR3nt: TGTGCCAGCAGCGTTGGCACAATGAACACTGAAGCTTTCTTT; CDR3aa: CASSVGTMNTEAFF
j_gene: TRBJ2-3; abundance: .; v_gene: TRBV5-1; d_gene: .; len: 14; CDR3nt: TGCGCCAGCAGCCCGCAGGGGAGGGGAGATACGCAGTATTTT; CDR3aa: CASSPQGRGDTQYF
j_gene: TRBJ2-7; abundance: .; v_gene: TRBV28; d_gene: .; len: 14; CDR3nt: TGTGCCAGCAGTTTGACCGGGTCGCTTTACGAGCAGTACTTC; CDR3aa: CASSLTGSLYEQYF
j_gene: TRBJ1-5; abundance: .; v_gene: TRBV5-4; d_gene: .; len: 15; CDR3nt: TGTGCCAGCAGCTTGGACAGGGTAAGCAATCAGCCCCAGCATTTT; CDR3aa: CASSLDRVSNQPQHF
j_gene: TRBJ1-2; abundance: .; v_gene: TRBV15; d_gene: TRBD1; len: 15; CDR3nt: TGTGCCACCAGTGGGGGACAGGCGAACGTATATGGCTACACCTTC; CDR3aa: CATSGGQANVYGYTF
j_gene: TRBJ2-7; abundance: .; v_gene: TRBV7-2; d_gene: .; len: 13; CDR3nt: TGTGCCAGCAGCCCCCGTCTGGGCCTCGAGCAGTACTTC; CDR3aa: CASSPRLGLEQYF
j_gene: TRBJ2-5; abundance: .; v_gene: TRBV29-1; d_gene: .; len: 14; CDR3nt: TGCAGCGTTCATGGGCAGGGCGTACGAGAGACCCAGTACTTC; CDR3aa: CSVHGQGVRETQYF
j_gene: TRBJ2-1; abundance: .; v_gene: TRBV6-1; d_gene: TRBD1; len: 18; CDR3nt: TGTGCCAGCAGTGAAGTGGAGTTAGGGGGCGCTTCCTACAATGAGCAGTTCTTC; CDR3aa: CASSEVELGGASYNEQFF
j_gene: TRBJ1-2; abundance: few; v_gene: TRBV7-3; d_gene: .; len: 13; CDR3nt: TGTGCCAGCAGCTCACAGGGAGACTATGGCTACACCTTC; CDR3aa: CASSSQGDYGYTF
j_gene: TRBJ2-7; abundance: few; v_gene: TRBV13; d_gene: TRBD2; len: 14; CDR3nt: TGTGCCGAGCGGTCGGGACTAGAGCCGTACGAGCAGTACTTC; CDR3aa: CAERSGLEPYEQYF
j_gene: TRBJ1-6; abundance: .; v_gene: TRBV6-5; d_gene: .; len: 15; CDR3nt: TGTGCCAGCAGTTATTTGGGGGCAGGGAATTCACCCCTCCACTTT; CDR3aa: CASSYLGAGNSPLHF
j_gene: TRBJ2-3; abundance: once; v_gene: TRBV11-2; d_gene: .; len: 11; CDR3nt: TGTGCCAGCAGTAGAGGGGGTACGCAGTATTTT; CDR3aa: CASSRGGTQYF
j_gene: TRBJ1-3; abundance: .; v_gene: TRBV27; d_gene: .; len: 13; CDR3nt: TGTGCCAGCATTCCCCCCCAGGGAAACACCATATATTTT; CDR3aa: CASIPPQGNTIYF